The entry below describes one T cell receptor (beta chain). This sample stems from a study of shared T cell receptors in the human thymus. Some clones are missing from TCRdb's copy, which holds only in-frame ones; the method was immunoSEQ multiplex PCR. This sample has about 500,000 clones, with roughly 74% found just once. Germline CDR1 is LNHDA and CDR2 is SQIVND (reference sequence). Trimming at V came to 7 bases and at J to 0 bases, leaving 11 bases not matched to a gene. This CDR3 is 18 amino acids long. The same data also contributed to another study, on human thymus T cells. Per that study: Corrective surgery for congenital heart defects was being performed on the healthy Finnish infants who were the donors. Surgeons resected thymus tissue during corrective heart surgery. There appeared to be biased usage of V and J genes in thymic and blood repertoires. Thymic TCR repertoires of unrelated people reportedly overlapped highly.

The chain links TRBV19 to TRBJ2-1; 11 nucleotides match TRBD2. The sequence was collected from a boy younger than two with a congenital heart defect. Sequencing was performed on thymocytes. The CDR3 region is CASIGLAGGHSSYNEQFF. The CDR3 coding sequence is TGTGCCAGTATCGGGCTAGCGGGAGGTCATAGCTCCTACAATGAGCAGTTCTTC.